The clone carrying this T cell receptor beta chain appeared a single time. Some clones are missing from TCRdb's copy, which holds only in-frame ones; the method was immunoSEQ multiplex PCR. The sample yields roughly 140,000 clones, 75% to 85% seen once. This specimen comes from a study of blood T cell repertoires in COVID-19. The CDR3 runs to 14 residues. The V and J ends lost 6 bases and 10 bases, in that order; junction bases with no gene match: 7. Per germline, CDR1 MNHEY and CDR2 SMNVEV (reference sequence). V and J are TRBV27 and TRBJ1-6; 9 nucleotides align to TRBD1. The TCR sequence derives from a man aged 60 to 75 with active or convalescent COVID-19. Material: peripheral blood. The CDR3 region has the DNA TGTGCCAGCAGCCCGGGACAGGGTTTCTCACCCCTCCACTTT. It yields the protein CASSPGQGFSPLHF.